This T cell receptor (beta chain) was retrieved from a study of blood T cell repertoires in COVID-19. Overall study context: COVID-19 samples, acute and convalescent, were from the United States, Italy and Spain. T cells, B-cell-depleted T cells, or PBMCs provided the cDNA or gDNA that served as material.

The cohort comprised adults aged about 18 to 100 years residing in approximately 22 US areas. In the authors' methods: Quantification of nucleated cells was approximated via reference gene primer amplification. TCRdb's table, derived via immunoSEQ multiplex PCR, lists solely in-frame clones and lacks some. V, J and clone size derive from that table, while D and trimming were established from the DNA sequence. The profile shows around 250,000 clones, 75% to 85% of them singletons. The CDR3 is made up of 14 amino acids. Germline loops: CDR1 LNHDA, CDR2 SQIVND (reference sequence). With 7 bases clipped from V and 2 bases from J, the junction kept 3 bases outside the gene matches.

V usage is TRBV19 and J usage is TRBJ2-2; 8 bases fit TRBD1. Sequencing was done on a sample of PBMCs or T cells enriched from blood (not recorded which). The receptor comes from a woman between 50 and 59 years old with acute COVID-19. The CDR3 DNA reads TGTGCCAGTAAGGACAGGGTTAACACCGGGGAGCTGTTTTTT. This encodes CASKDRVNTGELFF.